Included here is one T cell receptor beta chain sequence, with context. Per the study methods: Scientists estimated how many nucleated cells there were by amplifying reference gene primers. Measured with immunoSEQ multiplex PCR; TCRdb has only the in-frame clones, and not every one. V and J calls and clone size are given by that table; D and trimming were obtained from the DNA. Of about 180,000 clones detected, approximately 89% appear once; the ten largest clones hold roughly 3.7%. The sample comes from a study of blood T cell repertoires in COVID-19. For the study at large: The study drew acute and convalescent COVID-19 samples from the United States, Italy and Spain.

The CDR3 totals 13 residues. Per the germline V gene, CDR1 is SGHVS and CDR2 is FQNEAQ. V dropped 0 bases and J dropped 1 base, with 3 bases sitting between them. The sequencing sample was made of peripheral blood. The chain joins TRBV7-8 to TRBJ1-1; no clear D gene. The receptor was isolated from a young woman with acute or convalescent COVID-19. In DNA form, the CDR3 reads TGTGCCAGCAGCTTAGCGCGGAACACTGAAGCTTTCTTT. This encodes CASSLARNTEAFF.